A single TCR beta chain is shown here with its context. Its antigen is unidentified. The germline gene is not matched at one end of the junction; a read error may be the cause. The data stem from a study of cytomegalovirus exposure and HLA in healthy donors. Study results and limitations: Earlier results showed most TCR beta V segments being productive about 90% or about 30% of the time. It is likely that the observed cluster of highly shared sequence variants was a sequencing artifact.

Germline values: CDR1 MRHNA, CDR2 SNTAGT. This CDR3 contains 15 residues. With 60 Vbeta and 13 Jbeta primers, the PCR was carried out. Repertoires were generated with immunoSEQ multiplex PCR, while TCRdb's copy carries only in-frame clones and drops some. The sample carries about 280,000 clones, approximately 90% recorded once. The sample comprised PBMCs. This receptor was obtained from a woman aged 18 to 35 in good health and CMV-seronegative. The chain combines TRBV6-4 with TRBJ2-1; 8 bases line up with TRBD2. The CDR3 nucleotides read TGTGCCAGCAGTGTAGGAGCGGGGGCGCACAATGGGCAGTTCTTC. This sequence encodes CASSVGAGAHNGQFF.